Described below is a single TCR beta chain sequence and its context. Its antigen is currently not known. Base qualities are not provided; no much larger clone lies one nucleotide away. This sample is drawn from a study of T cell responses to AZD1222 COVID-19 vaccine (dated by TCRdb to about 2021). Looking at the study overall: AZD1222 recipients given second doses at about 4 weeks or at about 12 weeks were pooled, since spike-specific TCR depth and breadth were not found to differ between the two schedules. A total of approximately 240 trial participants underwent TCR sequencing, of whom about 200 received two doses of AZD1222 and about 26 received two doses of the MenACWY control vaccine. Trial participants were enrolled by age into 18-55, 56-69 and 70-plus year subgroups, with around 150, 28 and 57 TCR-sequenced participants respectively.

CDR1 and CDR2 were assigned from the germline V gene as SGHAT and FQNNGV. The junction shows trimming of 3 bases on V and 4 bases on J, plus 16 bases between the germline ends. From cysteine to phenylalanine, the CDR3 is 15 amino acids long. Only the CDR3 portion is preserved as DNA: 45 bases, with reading frame beginning at the first base. The CDR3 regions of human TCRbeta chains were subjected to immunosequencing. Per the original workflow: TCRs in the repertoires were compared against a reference library of SARS-CoV-2-specific TCRs that had been generated with the MIRA antigen-specificity platform. Breadth was defined as the fraction of unique TCRs that were SARS-CoV-2-associated, and depth was defined as the fraction of total T cells that were SARS-CoV-2-associated. Using the MIRA data, every spike-specific TCR was mapped to the spike region that the TCR reacted to and assigned to either a CD4 or a CD8 class. Log10-transformed breadth and depth values were compared by one-way ANOVA with Sidak's multiple comparisons tests. TCRdb re-hosts the immuneACCESS table, in-frame sequences only. Its copies lack some clones; in the studies checked, an unresolved V gene accounts for under half of them, and the cause for the rest is not known. Clonal size and the V and J genes are those of that table, whereas D and trimming came from the DNA. The sample yields 55,000 to 90,000 clones; roughly four fifths were counted once. The ten top clones hold about 5.8% of the sample.

The time point label, read with the paper, signifies: baseline before first vaccination. Samples from vaccinated people were obtained from the UK trials COV001 and COV002, which included a single-blind randomized controlled phase 2/3 trial of AZD1222 (ChAdOx1 nCoV-19) in healthy adults. For TCRbeta chain sequencing, PBMC samples were collected from trial participants at day 0 and at day 28 after the second dose. General conclusions and limits of the study: No day 14 peak-response samples were available, so repertoires were characterized only after the peak T cell response. The 56-69-year group was small, and its depth increase did not reach significance, likely because of low power. After two AZD1222 doses, spike-specific TCR breadth and depth were significantly higher than at day 0 and than in MenACWY recipients. Most participants were white British and females outnumbered males, and the authors suggested that clonal diversity may have been underestimated. Nearly half of unique spike-specific TCRs reportedly recognized epitopes outside regions mutated in the B.1.351 and B.1.1.7 variants. Conclusions about previously exposed vaccinees are limited because only six or seven AZD1222 recipients were SARS-CoV-2 seropositive at baseline. Vaccine-associated CD4 TCRs spanned the whole spike protein, with dominant responses in regions 160-218 and 743-854.

The clonotype was recovered from an adult in good health. The starting material was peripheral blood, obtained on day 0 of AZD1222 vaccination. Recombination joined TRBV11-2 with TRBJ2-7; TRBD1 is possibly the D segment (7 matching bases). DNA sequence: TGTGCCAGCAGCTTGAATCCAGGGGGGCCTTACGAGCAGTACTTC. This is translated as CASSLNPGGPYEQYF.